The rows below give T cell receptor beta chains drawn from one sample of a study of shared T cell receptors in the human thymus. TCRdb's copy holds only in-frame clones and misses some; the assay was immunoSEQ multiplex PCR. The table has hundreds of thousands of clones, around nine tenths seen once. The same sample was also used in a study of human thymus T cells.

Sequencing input: thymocytes. These receptors were obtained from a boy under two years old with a congenital heart defect. CDR3s include the opening cysteine and the closing phenylalanine or tryptophan. D genes are given only for firm matches. Size is stated for part of the rows, as once, few or many counts, or as a class when the clone is expanded.

v_gene	d_gene	j_gene	abundance	CDR3aa	CDR3nt
TRBV5-4	-	TRBJ2-5	few	CASSLGGEETQYF	TGTGCCAGCAGCTTGGGGGGGGAAGAGACCCAGTACTTC
TRBV6-1	TRBD2	TRBJ2-1	once	CASSEDILAGGLNEQFF	TGTGCCAGCAGTGAGGATATACTAGCGGGAGGGTTGAATGAGCAGTTCTTC
TRBV4-3	TRBD1	TRBJ2-7	-	CASSQERDRGNEQYF	TGCGCCAGCAGCCAAGAAAGGGACAGGGGGAACGAGCAGTACTTC
TRBV19	TRBD2	TRBJ2-7	few	CATSGSWVYEQYF	TGTGCCACCAGCGGGAGTTGGGTCTACGAGCAGTACTTC
TRBV4-1	-	TRBJ2-3	once	CASSQGERVVNTQYF	TGCGCCAGCAGCCAAGGAGAACGGGTCGTTAATACGCAGTATTTT
TRBV11-2	-	TRBJ2-7	-	CASTIKGARNEQYF	TGTGCCAGCACCATTAAAGGCGCCAGGAACGAGCAGTACTTC
TRBV2	TRBD2	TRBJ2-5	-	CASTGGLAGGKQETQYF	TGTGCCAGCACCGGGGGGTTAGCGGGAGGGAAGCAAGAGACCCAGTACTTC
TRBV14	TRBD2	TRBJ2-1	-	CASSQDLRQGMSLAGGNEQFF	TGTGCCAGCAGCCAAGATCTAAGACAGGGTATGAGTCTAGCGGGAGGCAATGAGCAGTTCTTC
TRBV4-1	TRBD1	TRBJ2-3	-	CASGWDRFVLDTQYF	TGCGCCAGCGGCTGGGACAGGTTTGTCCTAGATACGCAGTATTTT
TRBV6-1	TRBD2	TRBJ2-3	once	CASSGPGTRLTDTQYF	TGTGCCAGCAGTGGGCCCGGGACTAGACTCACAGATACGCAGTATTTT
TRBV4-3	TRBD2	TRBJ2-1	-	CASSQGRGLAGYNEQFF	TGCGCCAGCAGCCAGGGGCGGGGACTAGCGGGATACAATGAGCAGTTCTTC
TRBV29-1	TRBD2	TRBJ2-1	once	CSVLGRGTSGRVDNEQFF	TGCAGCGTTCTAGGGAGAGGGACTAGCGGGAGGGTCGACAATGAGCAGTTCTTC
TRBV5-1	-	TRBJ1-4	-	CASSLPQAGVFGNEKLFF	TGCGCCAGCAGCTTGCCCCAGGCCGGGGTTTTTGGAAATGAAAAACTGTTTTTT
TRBV11-2	-	TRBJ1-5	-	CASRGQGSNQPQHF	TGTGCCAGCAGGGGGCAGGGCAGCAATCAGCCCCAGCATTTT
TRBV27	-	TRBJ2-7	-	CASSSAGNYEQYF	TGTGCCAGCAGTTCCGCAGGAAACTACGAGCAGTACTTC
TRBV5-1	TRBD2	TRBJ2-7	once	CASSLAQYGTSGRRPYEQYF	TGCGCCAGCAGCTTGGCTCAATACGGGACTAGCGGGAGGCGTCCCTACGAGCAGTACTTC
TRBV7-2	-	TRBJ1-1	once	CASSFTLNTEAFF	TGTGCCAGCAGCTTCACACTGAACACTGAAGCTTTCTTT
TRBV2	TRBD1	TRBJ1-2	-	CASSERGDRAGGGYTF	TGTGCCAGCAGTGAAAGGGGGGACAGGGCGGGGGGTGGCTACACCTTC
TRBV5-6	-	TRBJ1-2	-	CASSLVAGVNYGYTF	TGTGCCAGCAGCTTGGTGGCAGGGGTCAACTATGGCTACACCTTC
TRBV9	TRBD1	TRBJ1-3	-	CASSWTGATSGNTIYF	TGTGCCAGCAGTTGGACAGGGGCGACCTCTGGAAACACCATATATTTT
TRBV11-2	-	TRBJ2-7	-	CASSLGLARGYEQYF	TGTGCCAGCAGCTTAGGCCTAGCGAGGGGATACGAGCAGTACTTC
TRBV27	-	TRBJ2-3	-	CASSRRGGADTQYF	TGTGCCAGCAGCCGCAGGGGAGGGGCAGATACGCAGTATTTT
TRBV5-4	-	TRBJ1-1	once	CASRPNRDMNTEAFF	TGTGCCAGCAGACCCAACAGGGACATGAACACTGAAGCTTTCTTT
TRBV2	TRBD1	TRBJ2-3	-	CASSSRQGSGTDTQYF	TGTGCCAGCAGTAGTCGACAGGGGAGTGGCACAGATACGCAGTATTTT